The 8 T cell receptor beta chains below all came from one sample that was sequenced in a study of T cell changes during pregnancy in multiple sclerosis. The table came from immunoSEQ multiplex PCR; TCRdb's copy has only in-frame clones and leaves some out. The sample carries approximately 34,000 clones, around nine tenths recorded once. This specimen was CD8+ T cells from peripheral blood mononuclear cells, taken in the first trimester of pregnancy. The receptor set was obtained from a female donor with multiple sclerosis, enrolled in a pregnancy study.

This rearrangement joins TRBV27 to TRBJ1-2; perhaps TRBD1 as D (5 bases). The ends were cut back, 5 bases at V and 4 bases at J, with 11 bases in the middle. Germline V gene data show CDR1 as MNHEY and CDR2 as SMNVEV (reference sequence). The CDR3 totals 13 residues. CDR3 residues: CASSKPTGYGYTF. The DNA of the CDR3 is TGTGCCAGCAGTAAACCCACAGGCTATGGCTACACCTTC.

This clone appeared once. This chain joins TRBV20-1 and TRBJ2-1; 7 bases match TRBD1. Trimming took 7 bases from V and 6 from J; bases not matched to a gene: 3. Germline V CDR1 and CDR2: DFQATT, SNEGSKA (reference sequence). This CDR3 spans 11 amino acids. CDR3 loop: CSGDRANEQFF. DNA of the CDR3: TGCAGTGGCGACAGGGCCAATGAGCAGTTCTTC.

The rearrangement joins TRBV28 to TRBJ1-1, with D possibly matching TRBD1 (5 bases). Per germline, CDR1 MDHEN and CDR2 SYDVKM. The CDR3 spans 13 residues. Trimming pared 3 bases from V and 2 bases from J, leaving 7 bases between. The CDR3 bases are TGTGCCAGCAGTTTCAGGGTTAACACTGAAGCTTTCTTT. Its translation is CASSFRVNTEAFF.

This chain's CDR3 is CASSKNGTSGRRPFSPSKYF. CDR3 DNA sequence: TGTGCCAGCAGCAAAAACGGGACTAGCGGGAGACGACCTTTTTCCCCGAGCAAGTACTTC. The V and J genes are TRBV21-1 and TRBJ2-7; the table assigns TRBD2, which was not confirmed against the DNA. TRBV21-1 is a known pseudogene. This CDR3 contains 20 residues.

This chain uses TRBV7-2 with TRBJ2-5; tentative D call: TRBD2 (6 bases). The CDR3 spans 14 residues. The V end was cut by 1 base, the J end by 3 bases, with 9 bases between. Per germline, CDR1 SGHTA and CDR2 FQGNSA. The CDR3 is CASSLDGGEETQYF. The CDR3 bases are TGTGCCAGCAGCTTAGACGGAGGGGAAGAGACCCAGTACTTC.

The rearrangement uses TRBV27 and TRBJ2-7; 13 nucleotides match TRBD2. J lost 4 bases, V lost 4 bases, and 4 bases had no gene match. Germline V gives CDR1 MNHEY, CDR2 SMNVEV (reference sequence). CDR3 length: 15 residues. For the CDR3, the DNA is TGTGCCAGCAGTTGGGGGACTAGCGGGATGTACGAGCAGTACTTC. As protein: CASSWGTSGMYEQYF.

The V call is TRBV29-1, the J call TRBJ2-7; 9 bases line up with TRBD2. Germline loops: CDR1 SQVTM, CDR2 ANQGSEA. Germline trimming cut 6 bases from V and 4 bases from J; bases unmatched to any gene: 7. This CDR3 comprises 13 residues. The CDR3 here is CSVRSGRGYEQYF. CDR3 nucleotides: TGCAGCGTCCGTAGCGGGAGAGGGTACGAGCAGTACTTC.

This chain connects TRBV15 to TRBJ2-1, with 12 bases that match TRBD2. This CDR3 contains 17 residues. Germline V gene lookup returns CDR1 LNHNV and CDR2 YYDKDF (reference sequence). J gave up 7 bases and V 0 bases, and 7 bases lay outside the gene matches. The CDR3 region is CATSRDRLAGGRNEQFF. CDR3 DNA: TGTGCCACCAGCAGAGATCGCCTAGCGGGAGGGAGGAATGAGCAGTTCTTC.